The sequence of this TCR beta chain was determined in a study of cytotoxic CD8 clonotypes in ibrutinib-treated CLL. About the study: After a median of approximately 68 months, about 14 patients stayed remitted and around twelve progressed; responses had been partial in 24 and complete in 2. The authors obtained response samples at a median of roughly twelve months of treatment, range 6 to 36.

This clone appeared a single time. Sequenced by immunoSEQ multiplex PCR; TCRdb stores in-frame clones only, minus some. The table lists 55,000 to 85,000 clones, 75% to 95% of them singletons. This CDR3 spans 15 amino acids. Looked up from germline, CDR1 is MNHNS and CDR2 is SASEGT. V lost 4 bases and J lost 5; bases outside the gene matches: 6. The sample was PBMCs, taken after 12 months of ibrutinib treatment. The TCR was taken from a human donor with chronic lymphocytic leukemia. The rearrangement joins TRBV6-1 to TRBJ2-1; 9 nucleotides align to TRBD1. The CDR3 bases are TGTGCCAGCAGTGGATACGGGACAGGGAACAATGAGCAGTTCTTC. It yields the protein CASSGYGTGNNEQFF.